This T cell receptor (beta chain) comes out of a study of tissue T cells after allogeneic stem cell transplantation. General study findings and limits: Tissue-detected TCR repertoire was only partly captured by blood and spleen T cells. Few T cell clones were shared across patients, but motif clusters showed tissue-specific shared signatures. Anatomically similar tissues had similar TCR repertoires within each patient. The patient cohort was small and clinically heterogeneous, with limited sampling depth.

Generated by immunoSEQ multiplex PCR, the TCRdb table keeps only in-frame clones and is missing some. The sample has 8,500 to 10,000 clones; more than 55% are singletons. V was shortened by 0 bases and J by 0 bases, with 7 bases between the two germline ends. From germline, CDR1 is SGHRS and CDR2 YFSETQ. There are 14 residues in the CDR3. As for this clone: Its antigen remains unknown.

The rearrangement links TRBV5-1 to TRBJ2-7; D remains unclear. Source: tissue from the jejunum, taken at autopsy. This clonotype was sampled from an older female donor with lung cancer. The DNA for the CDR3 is TGCGCCAGCAGCTTGGTGGGCTACTCCTACGAGCAGTACTTC. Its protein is CASSLVGYSYEQYF.